What follows are 17 T cell receptor beta chains derived from one specimen sequenced in a study of T-cell reconstitution after alpha-beta-depleted transplantation in children. The TCRbeta library incorporated unique molecular identifiers. TCRdb re-derived calls from the PCR reads in MiXCR, one entry per CDR3 protein. The table lists 440,000 or so distinct CDR3 sequences, approximately 42% of them singletons. The sample in question was PBMCs, obtained before TCRalphabeta/CD19-depleted stem cell transplant. The receptors stem from a girl under 10 years old with aplastic anemia, due to receive a stem cell transplant.

This clonotype was counted only a few times. J is TRBJ2-1 and V is TRBV9; D not resolved. The germline V gene encodes CDR1 SGDLS and CDR2 YYNGEE. The CDR3 has 14 amino acids. V lost 0 bases, J lost 6 bases, and 10 bases lay in between. In DNA form, the CDR3 reads TGTGCCAGCAGCGTAGGATCCGGGTCCAATGAGCAGTTCTTC. It translates to CASSVGSGSNEQFF.

A single count supports this clonotype. The V gene is TRBV28, the J gene TRBJ2-1; TRBD1 matches 8 bases. The CDR3 has 14 amino acids. Trimming took 3 bases from V and 6 from J; bases not matched to a gene: 4. Germline values: CDR1 MDHEN, CDR2 SYDVKM. CDR3 protein: CASSFRGQSNEQFF. As DNA, the CDR3 is TGTGCCAGCAGTTTCAGGGGGCAAAGCAATGAGCAGTTCTTC.

The chain recombines TRBV5-1 with TRBJ1-4; TRBD1 might be the D (6 bases). V was shortened by 1 base and J by 2 bases, with 15 bases between the two germline ends. The CDR3 sequence is 17 residues long. The germline V gene encodes CDR1 SGHRS and CDR2 YFSETQ. The CDR3: CASSLSNPGATNEKLFF. As DNA, the CDR3 is TGCGCCAGCAGCTTGTCAAATCCAGGGGCCACTAATGAAAAACTGTTTTTT.

The chain is built from TRBV7-9 and TRBJ2-5; D is uncertain. This CDR3 region has 15 residues. V was pared by 1 base and J by 2 bases, with 11 bases between. Germline-derived CDR1 and CDR2 are SEHNR and FQNEAQ (reference sequence). This chain's CDR3 is CASSLGPGVQETQYF. The CDR3 DNA reads as TGTGCCAGCAGCTTAGGTCCAGGCGTACAAGAGACCCAGTACTTC.

Remarks on this clonotype: This could be a read error, since a much larger clone is one nucleotide away. The CDR3 carries no conserved terminal phenylalanine or tryptophan, so it likely arises from a read error. The J gene is TRBJ1-2, the V gene TRBV12-3 or TRBV12-4; D gene ambiguous. V was cut by 3 bases and J by 0 bases, with 8 bases left in between. The CDR3 totals 14 residues. The chain's CDR3 is CASSLSGTNYGYTL. The DNA of the CDR3 is TGTGCCAGCAGTTTGAGTGGGACTAACTATGGCTACACCTTA.

Note on this clonotype: A much more abundant neighbour one base away suggests this may be a read error. This sequence joins TRBV20-1 and TRBJ2-4, with TRBD2 identical over 7 bases. The CDR3 is 16 amino acids. The germline V gene encodes CDR1 DFQATT and CDR2 SNEGSKA (reference sequence). CDR3 region: CSARGPGTTAKNIPYF. The CDR3 DNA sequence: TGCAGTGCTAGAGGGCCCGGGACTACGGCCAAAAACATTCCGTACTTC.

The chain recombines TRBV13 with TRBJ2-1, with D perhaps TRBD2 (5 bases). Germline CDR1 and CDR2: PRHDT and FYEKMQ (reference sequence). V dropped 3 bases and J dropped 10 bases, with 19 bases sitting between them. This CDR3 comprises 15 residues. The DNA for the CDR3 is TGTGCCAGCAGCTTTCAAGTAGCGCGGAAATGGGAGCAGTTCTTC. This gives the protein CASSFQVARKWEQFF.

This clonotype turned up a few times. The chain carries TRBV6-5 and TRBJ1-1; D unclear. Trimming pared 0 bases from V and 5 bases from J, leaving 4 bases between. The germline V gene encodes CDR1 MNHEY and CDR2 SVGAGI. CDR3 size: 12 residues. This CDR3 reads CASSYSSTEAFF. The CDR3 DNA sequence: TGTGCCAGCAGTTACTCGAGTACTGAAGCTTTCTTT.

J is TRBJ2-4 and V is TRBV28; possibly TRBD1 for D (6 bases). Germline lookup yields CDR1 MDHEN and CDR2 SYDVKM. The CDR3 is 13 residues long. The ends were cut back, 10 bases at V and 3 bases at J, with 13 bases in the middle. In DNA form, the CDR3 reads TGTGCCACCAAGGGGGAGAACAAAAACATTCAGTACTTC. Translation gives CATKGENKNIQYF.

The chain has TRBV5-1 and TRBJ1-3, with D perhaps TRBD1 (5 bases). V was shortened by 2 bases and J by 3 bases, with 9 bases between the two germline ends. The CDR3 loop spans 14 amino acids. Per the germline V gene, CDR1 is SGHRS and CDR2 is YFSETQ. CDR3 residues: CASSFGASGNTIYF. In DNA, the CDR3 is TGCGCCAGCAGCTTCGGGGCTAGTGGAAACACCATATATTTT. The variable domain in full, with the rest retrieved from reference TRBV5-1 and TRBJ1-3, is KAGVTQTPRYLIKTRGQQVTLSCSPISGHRSVSWYQQTPGQGLQFLFEYFSETQRNKGNFPGRFSGRQFSNSRSEMNVSTLELGDSALYLCASSFGASGNTIYFGEGSWLTVV.

The rearrangement uses TRBV4-2 and TRBJ1-5; D perhaps matches TRBD1 (5 bases). V gave up 3 bases and J gave up 7 bases, with 10 bases separating them. Germline CDR1 and CDR2: LGHNA and YNFKEQ. The CDR3 extends over 13 amino acids. The CDR3 loop reads CASSQVQGQPQHF. The CDR3 nucleotides are TGTGCCAGCAGCCAGGTGCAGGGACAGCCCCAGCATTTT.

This clonotype was counted ten times or more. This chain links TRBV5-5 with TRBJ2-4, with D perhaps matching TRBD1 (6 bases). CDR3 length: 15 residues. Trimming removed 4 bases from V and 3 bases from J, with 14 bases in between. Germline loops: CDR1 SGHKS, CDR2 YYEKEE (reference sequence). The CDR3 DNA reads TGTGCCAGCAGCGGAGGCACAGGGTTCAAAAACATTCAGTACTTC. As protein: CASSGGTGFKNIQYF.

The rearrangement links TRBV5-1 to TRBJ2-1, with no clear D. The CDR3 is 15 amino acids. Germline values: CDR1 SGHRS, CDR2 YFSETQ. The V end lost 4 bases, the J end lost 7 bases, and 18 bases lay between the germline ends. Here the CDR3 DNA reads TGCGCCAGCAGCCCTGGCCAATTCCCCCAAAATGAGCAGTTCTTC. Protein product: CASSPGQFPQNEQFF.

This chain joins TRBV11-2 and TRBJ2-7; 12 bases agree with TRBD2. J gave up 4 bases and V 5 bases, and 6 bases lay outside the gene matches. The CDR3 length is 15 residues. CDR1 is SGHAT and CDR2 is FQNNGV in the germline V gene. The CDR3 sequence: CASSPGLAGQYEQYF. The CDR3 DNA reads as TGTGCCAGCAGCCCCGGACTAGCGGGACAATACGAGCAGTACTTC.

This sequence joins TRBV9 and TRBJ2-5, with a weak D call TRBD1 (5 bases). The germline V gene encodes CDR1 SGDLS and CDR2 YYNGEE. Trimming left V 2 bases short and J 4 bases short, with 9 bases between. The CDR3 totals 13 residues. CDR3 region: CASSVEGVETQYF. The CDR3 bases are TGTGCCAGCAGCGTGGAAGGGGTAGAGACCCAGTACTTC. Full variable domain (missing parts from reference TRBV9 and TRBJ2-5): DSGVTQTPKHLITATGQRVTLRCSPRSGDLSVYWYQQSLDQGLQFLIQYYNGEERAKGNILERFSAQQFPDLHSELNLSSLELGDSALYFCASSVEGVETQYFGPGTRLLVL.

As concerns this clonotype: This is likely a read error, given that the CDR3 carries no conserved phenylalanine or tryptophan at its end. The V and J genes are TRBV6-1 and TRBJ1-5; TRBD1 might be the D (6 bases). V was shortened by 4 bases and J by 10 bases, with 23 bases between the two germline ends. CDR1 is MNHNS, CDR2 SASEGT, per germline. CDR3 length: 16 residues. In DNA, the CDR3 is TGTGCCAGCAGTGTAGGTAATTCGGACAGTGGGGTCCCCCAGCATTTA. It is translated as CASSVGNSDSGVPQHL.

This clonotype occurred a few times. This rearrangement joins TRBV6-1 to TRBJ2-7; TRBD1 agrees at 10 bases. J gave up 2 bases and V 4 bases, and 5 bases lay outside the gene matches. The CDR3 covers 15 residues. Germline V gene data show CDR1 as MNHNS and CDR2 as SASEGT. The CDR3 here is CASSVSGTGAYEQYF. CDR3 sequence (DNA): TGTGCCAGCAGTGTATCCGGGACAGGGGCCTACGAGCAGTACTTC.